The clone carrying this T cell receptor beta chain showed up just a few times. Its antigen is not known. J was trimmed by 0 bases and V by 4 bases; bases with no gene match: 3. The CDR3 is 15 amino acids. Germline loops: CDR1 ENHRY, CDR2 SYGVKD. This specimen comes from a study of T-cell memory formation after mild COVID-19. About the research overall: Clustering of TCRs was largely donor specific.

The study, taken as a whole, reports: Shrinking CD4+ clones were chiefly CM and EM; CD8+ ones were chiefly EMRA. Memory from before infection featured some responding clones, which suggests cross-reactive memory joined.

Using its own MiXCR run on the 5' RACE reads, TCRdb lists one record per CDR3 protein. This sample has a few hundred thousand distinct CDR3 sequences, with around an eighth found just once. This chain links TRBV10-3 with TRBJ2-1, with TRBD1 matching over 7 bases. Sequencing used PBMCs or a T cell subset sorted from them (not recorded which). This TCR was sampled from a young man who had mild COVID-19 (a few samples of this study predate the infection). Cell type and time point are not known. The CDR3 protein is CAISGNRGSYNEQFF. As DNA, the CDR3 is TGTGCCATCAGTGGAAACAGGGGCTCCTACAATGAGCAGTTCTTC.